These 16 T cell receptor beta chains originate from one sample sequenced in a study of blood T cell repertoires in COVID-19. Produced via immunoSEQ multiplex PCR; TCRdb's table is partial and in-frame only. Among under 400,000 clones, around 91% were seen once, and the ten largest hold 6% to 7.5%. The sample taken for sequencing was peripheral blood. The source is a man younger than 35 with active or convalescent COVID-19.

The chain combines TRBV6-5 with TRBJ1-2; 8 bases align to TRBD1. This CDR3 spans 13 amino acids. Germline V lookup: CDR1 MNHEY, CDR2 SVGAGI. The V segment lost 6 bases and the J segment 6 bases; nucleotides outside the gene matches: 6. This CDR3 reads CASSIDRGDGYTF. In DNA, the CDR3 is TGTGCCAGCAGCATAGACAGGGGTGATGGCTACACCTTC.

The chain uses TRBV18 and TRBJ2-3, with TRBD2 matching 7 bases. The length of the CDR3 is 13 residues. Germline CDR1 reads KGHSH; CDR2 reads LQKENI. With V trimmed by 6 bases and J by 2 bases, 2 bases remained unmatched. The CDR3 DNA is TGTGCCAGCTCGGGGGGGATCACAGATACGCAGTATTTT. Translating it yields CASSGGITDTQYF.

J is TRBJ1-2 and V is TRBV27; 8 bases agree with TRBD1. This CDR3 region has 14 residues. CDR1 is MNHEY and CDR2 is SMNVEV in the germline V gene (reference sequence). Germline trimming cut 2 bases from V and 8 bases from J; bases unmatched to any gene: 7. The DNA for the CDR3 is TGTGCCAGCAGTTTAGTGGCAGGGGGCTGGGGCTACACCTTC. This encodes CASSLVAGGWGYTF.

This rearrangement joins TRBV5-1 to TRBJ2-2, with a tentative D call TRBD2 (6 bases). This CDR3 comprises 15 residues. V lost 1 base to trimming and J lost 6 bases, with 13 bases between them. The germline V gene encodes CDR1 SGHRS and CDR2 YFSETQ. CDR3 region: CASSLLALAAGELFF. DNA for the CDR3: TGCGCCAGCAGCTTGCTTGCACTAGCAGCCGGGGAGCTGTTTTTT.

This chain joins TRBV27 and TRBJ2-2; 9 bases match TRBD1. V gave up 3 bases and J gave up 6 bases; unmatched junction bases: 5. The CDR3 totals 15 residues. Germline CDR1 and CDR2: MNHEY and SMNVEV (reference sequence). CDR3 protein: CASSLGQGRSGELFF. Here the CDR3 DNA reads TGTGCCAGCAGTTTGGGACAGGGAAGATCCGGGGAGCTGTTTTTT.

The chain carries TRBV28 and TRBJ2-5; the match to TRBD1 covers 7 bases. CDR1 and CDR2 (germline): MDHEN, SYDVKM. The CDR3 runs 15 residues. Unmatched junction bases numbered 14, after V lost 5 bases and J lost 8 bases. CDR3 in amino acids: CASSQRQGRHSTQYF. In DNA, the CDR3 is TGTGCCAGCAGTCAGAGACAGGGACGACATAGCACCCAGTACTTC. Full variable domain (outside the CDR3, taken from reference TRBV28 and TRBJ2-5): DVKVTQSSRYLVKRTGEKVFLECVQDMDHENMFWYRQDPGLGLRLIYFSYDVKMKEKGDIPEGYSVSREKKERFSLILESASTNQTSMYLCASSQRQGRHSTQYFGPGTRLLVL.

The chain uses TRBV5-5 and TRBJ1-1; D call uncertain. The V end lost 0 bases, the J end lost 7 bases, and 13 bases lay between the germline ends. CDR1 is SGHKS and CDR2 is YYEKEE in the germline V gene (reference sequence). The CDR3 totals 14 residues. CDR3 nucleotide sequence: TGTGCCAGCAGCTTGGAGTGGGCAACAGATGAAGCTTTCTTT. It yields the protein CASSLEWATDEAFF.

V and J are TRBV7-9 and TRBJ2-3; tentative D call: TRBD1 (6 bases). V dropped 1 base and J dropped 2 bases, with 10 bases sitting between them. Per germline, CDR1 SEHNR and CDR2 FQNEAQ (reference sequence). The CDR3 extends over 15 amino acids. CDR3: CASSLDQGSTDTQYF. The CDR3 region has the DNA TGTGCCAGCAGCTTAGACCAGGGGTCCACAGATACGCAGTATTTT.

The DNA for the CDR3 is TGTGCCAGCAGTCACGGACAGAACCGCTACGAGCAGTACTTC. Protein product: CASSHGQNRYEQYF. The chain links TRBV6-2 or TRBV6-3 to TRBJ2-7, with D perhaps TRBD1 (6 bases). Trimming pared 5 bases from V and 3 bases from J, leaving 14 bases between. The germline CDR1 and CDR2 sequences are MNHEY and SVGEGT. CDR3 length: 14 amino acids.

This rearrangement joins TRBV6-2 or TRBV6-3 to TRBJ2-5, with 11 bases that match TRBD2. The V and J ends lost 5 bases and 2 bases, in that order; junction bases with no gene match: 19. Per the germline V gene, CDR1 is MNHEY and CDR2 is SVGEGT. CDR3 size: 20 residues. The CDR3 nucleotides read TGTGCCAGCAGTCTCCCCTTAGCGGGGGGGCCAGTACGGGGGCAAGAGACCCAGTACTTC. Translating gives CASSLPLAGGPVRGQETQYF.

The rearrangement joins TRBV15 to TRBJ1-5; weak D call: TRBD1 (6 bases). V lost 5 bases and J 4 bases, leaving 12 bases between the germline ends. The CDR3 has 14 residues. Germline assignment: CDR1 LNHNV and CDR2 YYDKDF (reference sequence). The CDR3, as DNA: TGTGCCACCAGCCGCGGACAGCAGAATCAGCCCCAGCATTTT. This gives the protein CATSRGQQNQPQHF.

This chain connects TRBV5-5 to TRBJ2-7; possibly TRBD1 for D (6 bases). Germline values: CDR1 SGHKS, CDR2 YYEKEE (reference sequence). V was trimmed by 2 bases and J by 3 bases, leaving 12 bases between them. This CDR3 contains 14 residues. This chain's CDR3 is CASSFTDSYYEQYF. DNA of the CDR3: TGTGCCAGCAGCTTTACGGACAGTTACTACGAGCAGTACTTC.

The V gene is TRBV7-7, the J gene TRBJ2-7; 8 nucleotides align to TRBD1. V lost 5 bases to trimming and J lost 5 bases; unmatched junction nucleotides: 14. This CDR3 region has 16 residues. In germline, CDR1 is SSHAT, CDR2 FNYEAQ (reference sequence). CDR3 loop: CASSPRDGTGANEQYF. In nucleotides, the CDR3 is TGTGCCAGCAGCCCTAGGGACGGGACAGGAGCCAACGAGCAGTACTTC.

The chain employs TRBV28 and TRBJ2-7; the D gene is possibly TRBD1 (5 bases). This CDR3 comprises 11 residues. The germline V gene encodes CDR1 MDHEN and CDR2 SYDVKM. Trimming pared 6 bases from V and 9 bases from J, leaving 12 bases between. CDR3 sequence: CASSPGLRQYF. In DNA form, the CDR3 reads TGTGCCAGCAGCCCAGGGTTAAGGCAGTACTTC.

The V call is TRBV6-5, the J call TRBJ2-1; TRBD2 aligns across 7 bases. Trimming at V came to 0 bases and at J to 7 bases, leaving 6 bases not matched to a gene. This CDR3 comprises 15 residues. Germline V CDR1 and CDR2: MNHEY, SVGAGI. The CDR3 reads CASSYSIGLGNEQFF. The CDR3 nucleotides are TGTGCCAGCAGTTACTCGATAGGACTAGGGAATGAGCAGTTCTTC.

This clone came up a few times. The chain couples TRBV13 to TRBJ1-5; no firm D call. Germline V gives CDR1 PRHDT, CDR2 FYEKMQ (reference sequence). The CDR3 loop spans 14 amino acids. Trimming left V 0 bases short and J 1 base short, with 4 bases between. The CDR3 loop reads CASSLGQSNQPQHF. CDR3 nucleotide sequence: TGTGCCAGCAGCTTAGGACAAAGCAATCAGCCCCAGCATTTT.